What follows is one TCR beta chain and its context. Patients at the Seattle site were enrolled during active infection and followed longitudinally. Methods used by the authors: Scientists estimated how many nucleated cells there were by amplifying reference gene primers. Profiled with immunoSEQ multiplex PCR; TCRdb holds only in-frame clones, not every one. The DNA was the basis for D and trimming; V, J and clone size are from that table. The sample holds 55,000 to 70,000 clones, about 91% seen once. This specimen belongs to a study of blood T cell repertoires in COVID-19. Study-wide context: Specimens from acute and convalescent COVID-19 originated in the United States, Italy and Spain. From T cells, B-cell-depleted T cells, or PBMCs came the material, which was cDNA or gDNA.

Germline trimming cut 2 bases from V and 11 bases from J; bases unmatched to any gene: 13. There are 15 residues in the CDR3. Germline lookup yields CDR1 MDHEN and CDR2 SYDVKM. Sequencing was performed on peripheral blood. The sequence derives from a man in his forties with COVID-19, enrolled during active disease. The V gene is TRBV28, the J gene TRBJ1-1; 8 bases map to TRBD1. CDR3 DNA: TGTGCCAGCAGTTTACCCTCGACGACAGGGGCTGGGGCTTTCTTT. Amino acid sequence: CASSLPSTTGAGAFF.